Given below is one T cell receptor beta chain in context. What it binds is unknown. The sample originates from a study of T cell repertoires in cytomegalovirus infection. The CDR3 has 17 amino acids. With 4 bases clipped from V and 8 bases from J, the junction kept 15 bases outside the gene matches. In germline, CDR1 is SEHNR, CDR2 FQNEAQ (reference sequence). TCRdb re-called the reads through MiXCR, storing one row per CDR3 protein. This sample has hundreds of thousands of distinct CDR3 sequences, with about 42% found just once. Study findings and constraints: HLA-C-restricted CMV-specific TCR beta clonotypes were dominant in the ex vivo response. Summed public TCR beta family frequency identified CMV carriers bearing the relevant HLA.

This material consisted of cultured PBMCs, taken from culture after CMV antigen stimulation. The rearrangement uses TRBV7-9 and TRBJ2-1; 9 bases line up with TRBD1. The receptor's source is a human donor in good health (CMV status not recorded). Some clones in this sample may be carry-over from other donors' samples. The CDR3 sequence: CASSSTGGAAGDYEQFF. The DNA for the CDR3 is TGTGCCAGCAGCTCAACAGGGGGCGCGGCAGGTGACTATGAGCAGTTCTTC. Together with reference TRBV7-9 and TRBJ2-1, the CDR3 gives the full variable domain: DTGVSQNPRHKITKRGQNVTFRCDPISEHNRLYWYRQTLGQGPEFLTYFQNEAQLEKSRLLSDRFSAERPKGSFSTLEIQRTEQGDSAMYLCASSSTGGAAGDYEQFFGPGTRLTVL.